A single T cell receptor beta chain is shown here with its context. Its antigen remains unknown. The entry originates in a study of chemoradiotherapy in HPV16-positive cancers. Findings and caveats of the study: Non-HPV-specific T cells did not expand in tumors during treatment, whereas candidate HPV-specific clones and E7-related motifs did. Functional assays defining HPV-specific T cells used only two HPV16-positive patients. In HPV16-positive patients, HPV-responsive T-cell expansion tracked better recurrence-free survival.

Repertoires were sampled repeatedly during chemoradiotherapy. V lost 1 base to trimming and J lost 5 bases; unmatched junction nucleotides: 5. The CDR3 consists of 14 residues. The germline gives CDR1 SGHRS, CDR2 YFSETQ. Clones were sequenced by immunoSEQ multiplex PCR, and TCRdb holds only the in-frame ones, with some missing. The sample contains around 25,000 clones, about 92% of which appear only once. J is TRBJ2-5 and V is TRBV5-1; TRBD2 matches 7 bases. The sequence was collected from a human donor with HPV-associated anogenital cancer. Specimen: blood, collected from a patient who underwent chemoradiotherapy. CDR3 sequence reads: CASSLRTSGETQYF. In DNA, the CDR3 is TGCGCCAGCAGCTTGAGGACTAGTGGTGAGACCCAGTACTTC. Combining the CDR3 with reference TRBV5-1 and TRBJ2-5 gives the whole variable domain KAGVTQTPRYLIKTRGQQVTLSCSPISGHRSVSWYQQTPGQGLQFLFEYFSETQRNKGNFPGRFSGRQFSNSRSEMNVSTLELGDSALYLCASSLRTSGETQYFGPGTRLLVL.